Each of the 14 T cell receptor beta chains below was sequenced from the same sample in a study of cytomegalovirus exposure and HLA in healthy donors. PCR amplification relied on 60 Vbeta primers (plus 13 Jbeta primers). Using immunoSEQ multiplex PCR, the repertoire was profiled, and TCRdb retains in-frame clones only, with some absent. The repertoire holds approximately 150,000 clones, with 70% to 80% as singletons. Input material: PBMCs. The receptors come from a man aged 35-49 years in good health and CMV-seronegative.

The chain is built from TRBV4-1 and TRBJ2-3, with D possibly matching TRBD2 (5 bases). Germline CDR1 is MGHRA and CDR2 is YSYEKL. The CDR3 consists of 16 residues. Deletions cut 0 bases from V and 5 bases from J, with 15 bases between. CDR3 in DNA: TGCGCCAGCAGCCAAGATCGTTCCGCGGGTGGAGATACGCAGTATTTT. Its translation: CASSQDRSAGGDTQYF.

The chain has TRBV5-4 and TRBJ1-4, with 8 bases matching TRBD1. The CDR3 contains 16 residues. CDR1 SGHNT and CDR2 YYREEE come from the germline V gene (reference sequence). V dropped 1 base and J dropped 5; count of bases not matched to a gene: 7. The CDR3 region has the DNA TGTGCCAGCAGCTTGAGGACAGGGCGACCCAATGAAAAACTGTTTTTT. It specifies CASSLRTGRPNEKLFF.

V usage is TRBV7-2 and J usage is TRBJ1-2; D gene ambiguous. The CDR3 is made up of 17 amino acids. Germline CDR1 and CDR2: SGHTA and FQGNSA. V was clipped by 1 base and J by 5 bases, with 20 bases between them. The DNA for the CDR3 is TGTGCCAGCAGCTTAGATCCCACCGTGGTCGGAGAGTATGGCTACACCTTC. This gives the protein CASSLDPTVVGEYGYTF.

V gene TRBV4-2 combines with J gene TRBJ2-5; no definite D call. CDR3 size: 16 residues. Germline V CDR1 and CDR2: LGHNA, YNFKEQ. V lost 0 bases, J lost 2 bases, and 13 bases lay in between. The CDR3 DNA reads TGTGCCAGCAGCCAAGATACTAATGGTGGGCAAGAGACCCAGTACTTC. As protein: CASSQDTNGGQETQYF.

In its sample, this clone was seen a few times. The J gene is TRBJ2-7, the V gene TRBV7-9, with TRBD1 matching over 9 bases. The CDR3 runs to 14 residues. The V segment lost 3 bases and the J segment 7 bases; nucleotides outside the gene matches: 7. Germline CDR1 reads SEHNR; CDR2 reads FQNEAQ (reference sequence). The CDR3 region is CASSFASGTGEQYF. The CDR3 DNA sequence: TGTGCCAGCAGCTTTGCCTCCGGGACAGGGGAGCAGTACTTC.

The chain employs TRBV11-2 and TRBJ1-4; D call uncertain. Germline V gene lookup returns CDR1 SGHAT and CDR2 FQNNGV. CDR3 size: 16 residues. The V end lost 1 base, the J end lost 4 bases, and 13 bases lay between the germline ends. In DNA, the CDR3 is TGTGCCAGCAGCTTAGGACGGGGAGGTAGTAATGAAAAACTGTTTTTT. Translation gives CASSLGRGGSNEKLFF.

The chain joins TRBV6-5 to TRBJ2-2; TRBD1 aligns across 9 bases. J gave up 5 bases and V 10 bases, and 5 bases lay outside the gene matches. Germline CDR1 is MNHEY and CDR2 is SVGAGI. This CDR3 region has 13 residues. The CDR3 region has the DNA TGTGCCACCCGACAGGGGGGGACCGGGGAGCTGTTTTTT. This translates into CATRQGGTGELFF.

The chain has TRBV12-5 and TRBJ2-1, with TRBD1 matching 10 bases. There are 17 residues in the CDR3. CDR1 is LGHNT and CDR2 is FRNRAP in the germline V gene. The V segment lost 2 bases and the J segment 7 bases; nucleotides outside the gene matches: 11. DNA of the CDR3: TGTGCTAGTGGTTTGTACCTACCGGGACAGGGGAGGAATGAGCAGTTCTTC. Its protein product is CASGLYLPGQGRNEQFF.

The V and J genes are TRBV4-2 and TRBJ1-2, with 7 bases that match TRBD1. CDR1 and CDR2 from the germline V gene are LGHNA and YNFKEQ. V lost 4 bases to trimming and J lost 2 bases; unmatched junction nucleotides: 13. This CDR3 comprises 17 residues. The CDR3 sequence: CASSRPRGAGGNYGYTF. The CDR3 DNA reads TGTGCCAGCAGCCGACCTCGAGGGGCAGGGGGGAACTATGGCTACACCTTC.

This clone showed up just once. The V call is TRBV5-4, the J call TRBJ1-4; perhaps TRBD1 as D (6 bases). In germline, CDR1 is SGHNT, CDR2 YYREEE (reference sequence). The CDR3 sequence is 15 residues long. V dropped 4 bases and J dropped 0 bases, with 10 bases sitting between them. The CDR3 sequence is CASSANRATNEKLFF. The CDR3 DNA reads TGTGCCAGCAGCGCCAACAGGGCAACTAATGAAAAACTGTTTTTT. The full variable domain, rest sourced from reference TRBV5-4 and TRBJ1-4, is ETGVTQSPTHLIKTRGQQVTLRCSSQSGHNTVSWYQQALGQGPQFIFQYYREEENGRGNFPPRFSGLQFPNYSSELNVNALELDDSALYLCASSANRATNEKLFFGSGTQLSVL.

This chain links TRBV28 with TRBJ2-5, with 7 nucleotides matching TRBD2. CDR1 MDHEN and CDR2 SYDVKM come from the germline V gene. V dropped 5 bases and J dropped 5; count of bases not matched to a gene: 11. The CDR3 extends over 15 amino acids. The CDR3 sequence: CASSPTGLEGETQYF. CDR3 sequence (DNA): TGTGCCAGCAGTCCTACCGGACTAGAGGGGGAGACCCAGTACTTC.

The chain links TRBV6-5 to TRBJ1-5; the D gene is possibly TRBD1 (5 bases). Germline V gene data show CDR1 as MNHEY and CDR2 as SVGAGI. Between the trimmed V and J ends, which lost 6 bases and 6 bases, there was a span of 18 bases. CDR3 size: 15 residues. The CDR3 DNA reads TGTGCCAGCAGCTCGGCGGGGGTTGCCGGTCAGCCCCAGCATTTT. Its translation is CASSSAGVAGQPQHF.

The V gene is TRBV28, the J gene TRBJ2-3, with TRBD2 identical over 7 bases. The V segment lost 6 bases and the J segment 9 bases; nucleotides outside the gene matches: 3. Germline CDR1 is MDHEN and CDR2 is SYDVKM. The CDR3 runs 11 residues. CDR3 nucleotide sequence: TGTGCCAGCAGCCTTAGCGGGACGCAGTATTTT. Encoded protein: CASSLSGTQYF.

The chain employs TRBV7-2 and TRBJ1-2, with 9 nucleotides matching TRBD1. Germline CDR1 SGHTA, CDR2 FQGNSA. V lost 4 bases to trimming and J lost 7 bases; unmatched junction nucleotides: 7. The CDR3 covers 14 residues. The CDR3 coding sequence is TGTGCCAGCAGCTCCTCCGGGACAGGGATTGGCTACACCTTC. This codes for CASSSSGTGIGYTF. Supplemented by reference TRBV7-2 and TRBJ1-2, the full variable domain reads GAGVSQSPSNKVTEKGKDVELRCDPISGHTALYWYRQSLGQGLEFLIYFQGNSAPDKSGLPSDRFSAERTGGSVSTLTIQRTQQEDSAVYLCASSSSGTGIGYTFGSGTRLTVV.